The source of this T cell receptor (beta chain) is a study of T-cell memory formation after mild COVID-19. Trimming removed 3 bases at V and 2 bases at J, with 13 bases between. The CDR3 sequence is 15 residues long. This clonotype has a single count. TCRdb reprocessed the 5' RACE reads with MiXCR, giving one entry per CDR3 protein. Among fewer than 550,000 distinct CDR3 sequences, about 19% were seen once, and the ten largest hold 7.5% to 9.5%. This TCR came from an adult woman who had mild COVID-19 (a few samples of this study predate the infection). Cell type and time point are not known. This chain joins TRBV12-3 or TRBV12-4 and TRBJ1-2; D is undetermined. The sample taken for sequencing was PBMCs or a T cell subset sorted from them (not recorded which). As DNA, the CDR3 is TGTGCCAGCAGTTTCAGACGCTTACGGAACTATGGCTACACCTTC. It translates to CASSFRRLRNYGYTF.